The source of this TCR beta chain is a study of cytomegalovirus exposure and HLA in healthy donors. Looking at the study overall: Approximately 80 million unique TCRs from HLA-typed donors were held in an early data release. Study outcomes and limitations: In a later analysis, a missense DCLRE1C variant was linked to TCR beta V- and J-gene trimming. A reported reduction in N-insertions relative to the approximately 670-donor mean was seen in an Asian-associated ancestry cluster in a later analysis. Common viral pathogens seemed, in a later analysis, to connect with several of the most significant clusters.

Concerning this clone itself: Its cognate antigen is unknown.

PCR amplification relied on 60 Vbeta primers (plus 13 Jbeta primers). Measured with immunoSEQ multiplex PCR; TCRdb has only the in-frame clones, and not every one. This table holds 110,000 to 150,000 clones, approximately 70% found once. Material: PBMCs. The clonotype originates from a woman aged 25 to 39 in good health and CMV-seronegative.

In nucleotides, the CDR3 is TGTGCCTGGAGTGAGGGACAGGGTGGTTCAGAGACCCAGTACTTC. Translated: CAWSEGQGGSETQYF. The chain employs TRBV30 and TRBJ2-5; TRBD1 matches 9 bases. The CDR3 loop spans 15 amino acids. From germline, CDR1 is GTSNPN and CDR2 SVGIG (reference sequence). V was clipped by 1 base and J by 4 bases; unmatched bases: 7.